This T cell receptor beta chain was captured by sequencing in a study of CD8+CD57+ T cells in acquired aplastic anemia. Genomic DNA constituted the template upon which TCR beta VDJ and CDR3 profiling was performed. TCRdb passed the reads through MiXCR, listing each CDR3 protein once. This table has approximately 190,000 distinct CDR3 sequences, roughly 64% appearing once. Trimming pared 3 bases from V and 1 base from J, leaving 6 bases between. CDR1 is WSHSY and CDR2 is SAAADI in the germline V gene. The CDR3 loop spans 13 amino acids. Sequencing input: sorted CD4+, CD8+, or CD8+CD57+ T cells (not recorded which) from PBMCs. The chain combines TRBV10-2 with TRBJ1-2; tentatively, D is TRBD1 (5 bases). The TCR sequence derives from a human donor with severe aplastic anemia or a healthy control (not recorded which). The CDR3 DNA follows: TGCGCCAGCAGTGAAGACAGTAACTATGGCTACACCTTC. Its protein is CASSEDSNYGYTF.